This T cell receptor (beta chain) was profiled in a study of blood T cell repertoires in COVID-19 (dated by TCRdb to about 2020). At the level of the whole study: Samples covering the acute and convalescent phases of COVID-19 were provided by collaborators in the United States, Italy and Spain. The prospective study material was composed of cDNA or gDNA derived from T cells, B-cell-depleted T cells, or PBMCs. Subjects who had been exposed to COVID-19, were actively infected with it, or had recovered from it provided the deeply sampled blood TCRbeta repertoires that made up the dataset. The repertoires were released in a freely available public database intended as a resource for research on the immune response to SARS-CoV-2. The samples were drawn from the first 160 participants of the ongoing ImmuneRACE study and from 950 to 1,500 subjects provided by 6 global collaborators. The sample metadata nearly always contained a de-identified subject ID, COVID-19 status, age in years and sex. HLA class I and class II types, where available, came from metadata supplied by the sample provider rather than from assay-based typing.

The count of this clone is one. The clone's antigen remains unknown. Base qualities were left out, and no much larger clone turns up one base away. V was cut back by 7 bases and J by 7 bases, leaving a gap of 26 bases between them. The CDR3 spans 16 residues, from the cysteine through the phenylalanine. The entry retains the CDR3 DNA only, 48 bases that are in frame from base 1. The germline V gene (reference sequence) gives CDR1 as MNHEY and CDR2 as SMNVEV. Another Seattle source contributed samples from volunteer blood donors who had recovered from COVID-19. Each collaborating institution followed its own protocols to collect whole blood in K2EDTA tubes. For TCRbeta analysis, collaborators shipped samples in one of three forms: frozen whole blood, isolated PBMCs, or DNA extracted from either of those sample types. TCRbeta CDR3 regions were amplified from genomic DNA by means of the immunoSEQ Assay, a bias-controlled multiplex PCR. Concerning the study's data processing: Within the assay, amplification of reference gene primers was used to estimate how many nucleated cells each sample contained. Sequence reads were collapsed and filtered to measure the absolute abundance of every unique TCRbeta CDR3 rearrangement. For each sample, productive Simpson clonality was calculated by taking the square root of Simpson's diversity index across productive rearrangements. Imported from immuneACCESS, the table was reduced by TCRdb to in-frame sequences with V and J called. These copies leave out some clones; in studies compared against another copy, an unresolved V gene accounts for under half, and the cause of the remainder is not known. Clone size and the V and J calls come from that table; the DNA yielded D and trimming. Here the sample has nearly 250,000 clones; approximately 89% occur a single time. Under 2% of the sample lies in the top ten.

What the study reported, not specific to this receptor: The quantity of clinical and demographic metadata differed by source and by participant and was supplied without curation.

The rearrangement combines TRBV27 with TRBJ2-7; a tentative D match to TRBD2 spans 6 bases. The sequence derives from a woman aged 60-75 years who had recovered from COVID-19. What was sequenced was peripheral blood. The nucleotide sequence reads TGTGCCAGCACCTCCTGGGGGGTCGGATCGGTGGGAGAGCAGTACTTC. Its protein reads: CASTSWGVGSVGEQYF.